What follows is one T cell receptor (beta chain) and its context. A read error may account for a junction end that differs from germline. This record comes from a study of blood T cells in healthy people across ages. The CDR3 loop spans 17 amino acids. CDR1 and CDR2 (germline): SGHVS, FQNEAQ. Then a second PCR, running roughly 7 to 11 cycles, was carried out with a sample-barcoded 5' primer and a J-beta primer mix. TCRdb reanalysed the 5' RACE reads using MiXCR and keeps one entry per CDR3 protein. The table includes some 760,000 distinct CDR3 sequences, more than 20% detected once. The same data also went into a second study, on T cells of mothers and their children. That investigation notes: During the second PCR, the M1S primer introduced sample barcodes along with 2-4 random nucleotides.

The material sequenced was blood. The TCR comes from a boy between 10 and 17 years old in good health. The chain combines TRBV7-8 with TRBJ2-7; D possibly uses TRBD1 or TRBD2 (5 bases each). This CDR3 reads CASNLFPDEGFRYEQYF. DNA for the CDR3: TGTGCCAGCAACTTATTCCCGGATGAGGGGTTCCGCTACGAGCAGTACTTC.